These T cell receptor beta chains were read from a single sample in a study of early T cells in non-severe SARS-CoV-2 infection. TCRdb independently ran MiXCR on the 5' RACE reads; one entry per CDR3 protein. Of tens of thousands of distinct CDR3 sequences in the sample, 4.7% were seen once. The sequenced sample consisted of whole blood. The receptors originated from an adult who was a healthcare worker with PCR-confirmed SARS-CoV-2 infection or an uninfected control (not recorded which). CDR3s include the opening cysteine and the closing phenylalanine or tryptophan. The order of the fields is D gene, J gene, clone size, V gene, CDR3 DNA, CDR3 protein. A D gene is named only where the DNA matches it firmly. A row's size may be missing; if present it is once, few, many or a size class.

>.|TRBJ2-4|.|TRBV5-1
TGCGCCAGCAGCTTGGGACAGTCATCCATTCAGTACTTC
CASSLGQSSIQYF
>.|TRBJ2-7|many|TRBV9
TGTGCCAGCAATCGGGACGGCGGTAGATACGAGCAGTACTTC
CASNRDGGRYEQYF
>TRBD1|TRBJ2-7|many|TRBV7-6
TGTGCCAGCAGCCCTTTGACAGGGTACTACGAGCAGTACTTC
CASSPLTGYYEQYF
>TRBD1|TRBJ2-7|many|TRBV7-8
TGTGCCAGCAGCCCCGGACAGGGACGCCCCTACGAGCAGTACTTC
CASSPGQGRPYEQYF
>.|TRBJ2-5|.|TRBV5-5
TGTGCCAGCAGCTTAGGAAGGGGCGATGGGCGCCAAGAGACCCAGTACTTC
CASSLGRGDGRQETQYF
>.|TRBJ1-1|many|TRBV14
TGTGCCAGCAGCCAAGTCACTGCGGCTGAAGCTTTCTTT
CASSQVTAAEAFF
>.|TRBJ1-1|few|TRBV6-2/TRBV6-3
TGTGCCAGCACTCACGAGGGGAAAACTGAAGCTTTCTTT
CASTHEGKTEAFF
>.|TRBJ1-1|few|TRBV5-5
TGTGCCAGCAGCCCCAGAGCGGATAGGGGGAGATGGACTGAAGCTTTCTTT
CASSPRADRGRWTEAFF
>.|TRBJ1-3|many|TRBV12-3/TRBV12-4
TGTGCCAGCAGCCGTACGACCTCCGACTCTGGAAACACCATATATTTT
CASSRTTSDSGNTIYF
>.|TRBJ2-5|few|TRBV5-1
TGCGCCAGCAGCTTCACCTCCGGATATCAAGAGACCCAGTACTTC
CASSFTSGYQETQYF
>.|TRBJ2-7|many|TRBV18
TGTGCCAGCTCCCCGGAGTACTACGAGCAGTACTTC
CASSPEYYEQYF
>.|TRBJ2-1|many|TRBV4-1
TGCGCCAGCAGCCAATCAACCCGGCCTAACTTC
CASSQSTRPNF
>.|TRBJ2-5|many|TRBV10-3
TGTGCCATTGGACGGGACATCCAAGAGACCCAGTACTTC
CAIGRDIQETQYF
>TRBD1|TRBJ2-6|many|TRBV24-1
TGTGCCACCAGTGATCCGCGGGACAGGGTGGAGGGGGCCAACGTCCTGACTTTC
CATSDPRDRVEGANVLTF
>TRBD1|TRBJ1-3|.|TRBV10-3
TGTGCCATCAGGCTCCGGGACAGGGGGATGAGCTCTGGAAACACCATATATTTT
CAIRLRDRGMSSGNTIYF
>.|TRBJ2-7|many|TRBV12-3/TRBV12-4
TGTGCCAGCAGTTTAGTCAGGGACGCATACGAGCAGTACTTC
CASSLVRDAYEQYF
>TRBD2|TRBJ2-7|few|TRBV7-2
TGTGCCAGCAGCCAGACTAGCGGTCCCTACGAGCAGTACTTC
CASSQTSGPYEQYF
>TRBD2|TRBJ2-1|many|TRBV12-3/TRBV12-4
TGTGCCAGCAGGGGACTAGCGGGGCACAATGAGCAGTTCTTC
CASRGLAGHNEQFF
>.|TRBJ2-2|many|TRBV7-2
TGTGCCAGCAGCTTAGGCACCTCCACCGGGGAGCTGTTTTTT
CASSLGTSTGELFF
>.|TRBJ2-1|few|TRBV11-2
TGTGCCAGCAGCTCCCTGGCCTCCTACAATGAGCAGTTCTTC
CASSSLASYNEQFF
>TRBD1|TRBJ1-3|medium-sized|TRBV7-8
TGTGCCAGCAGCGTAAGAAGGGACAGGACAATAGACGGACCCTCTGGAAACACCATATATTTT
CASSVRRDRTIDGPSGNTIYF
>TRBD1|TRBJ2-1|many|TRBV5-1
TGCGCCAGCAGCTTGGGACAGGGGGCGTTAAATGAGCAGTTCTTC
CASSLGQGALNEQFF
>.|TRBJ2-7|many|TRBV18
TGTGCCAGCTCACCACCACCCAGATACGAGCAGTACTTC
CASSPPPRYEQYF
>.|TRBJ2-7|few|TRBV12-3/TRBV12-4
TGTGCCAGCACTACCATTGACAGGTTCTCCTACGAGCAGTACTTC
CASTTIDRFSYEQYF
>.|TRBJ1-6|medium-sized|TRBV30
TGTGCCTGGAGTGACCCACCTAGTTCCGCCACCCTCCACTTT
CAWSDPPSSATLHF
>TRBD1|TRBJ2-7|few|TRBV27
TGTGCCAGCAGTACCCTAAGTTACAGGGGGCGGCAGTACTTC
CASSTLSYRGRQYF
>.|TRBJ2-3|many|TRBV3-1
TGTGCCAGCAGCCCATCTCAACCCCATACGCAGTATTTT
CASSPSQPHTQYF
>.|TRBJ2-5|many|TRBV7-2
TGTGCCAGCAGCCCCTTGCCAGAGACCCAGTACTTC
CASSPLPETQYF
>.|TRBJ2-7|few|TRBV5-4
TGTGCCAGCAGCTTGGTTAGGACCTACGAGCAGTACTTC
CASSLVRTYEQYF
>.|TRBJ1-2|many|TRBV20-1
TGCAGTGCTAGTCTACGCTATGGCTACACCTTC
CSASLRYGYTF
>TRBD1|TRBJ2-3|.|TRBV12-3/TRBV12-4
TGTGCCAGCAGTACCGGGACAGCAGATACGCAGTATTTT
CASSTGTADTQYF
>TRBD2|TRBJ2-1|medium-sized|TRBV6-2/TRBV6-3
TGTGCCAGTTTAGCGGGGGGGTACAATGAGCAGTTCTTC
CASLAGGYNEQFF
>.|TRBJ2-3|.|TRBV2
TGTGCCATCTCGGGGGGCTCAGAATCGCAGTATTTT
CAISGGSESQYF
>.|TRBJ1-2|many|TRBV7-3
TGTGCCAGCAGCCCGGCCCCCCGTAAAGAGACCACCTTC
CASSPAPRKETTF
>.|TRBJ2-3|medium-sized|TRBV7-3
TGTGCCAGCAGCTTAGACGGACGAACAGATACGCAGTATTTT
CASSLDGRTDTQYF
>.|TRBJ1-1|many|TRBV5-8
TGTGCCAGCAGCTCAAGGGGGGCTGAAGCTTTCTTT
CASSSRGAEAFF
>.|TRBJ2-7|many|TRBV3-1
TGTGCCAGCAGCCGGTACTACGAGCAGTACTTC
CASSRYYEQYF
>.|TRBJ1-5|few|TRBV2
TGTGCCAGCAGTGAAAGCGGAGAGGAGGGCATCGATCAGCCCCAGCATTTT
CASSESGEEGIDQPQHF
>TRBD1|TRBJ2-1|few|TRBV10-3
TGTGCCATCAACAGGGGTGGCAATGAGCAGTTCTTC
CAINRGGNEQFF
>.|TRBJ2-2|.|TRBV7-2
TGTGCCAGCAGCTTAGCGGACAGAGGCACCGGGGAGCTGTTTTTT
CASSLADRGTGELFF
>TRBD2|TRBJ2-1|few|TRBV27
TGTGCCAGCAGTTCCTTCCTAGCGGGGGGGTACAATGAGCAGTTCTTC
CASSSFLAGGYNEQFF
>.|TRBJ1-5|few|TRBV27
TGTGCCAGCAGCCCTAAGGACAGATCCAATCAGCCCCAGCATTTT
CASSPKDRSNQPQHF
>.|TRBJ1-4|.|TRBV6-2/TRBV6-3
TGTGCCAGCAGTTATGAAGACAGCTTAATTCCTCCTAATGGAAAACTGTTTTTT
CASSYEDSLIPPNGKLFF
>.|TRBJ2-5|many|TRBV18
TGTGCCAGCTCAACGAATCAAGAGACCCAGTACTTC
CASSTNQETQYF
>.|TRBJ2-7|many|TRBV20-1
TGCAGTGCTAGAGATCGACTTAACCTTGCCTACGAGCAGTACTTC
CSARDRLNLAYEQYF
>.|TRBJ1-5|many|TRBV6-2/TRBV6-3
TGTGCCAGCAGTTATATTTACGGTCGATCTGGGACTGCTAATCAGCCCCAGCATTTT
CASSYIYGRSGTANQPQHF
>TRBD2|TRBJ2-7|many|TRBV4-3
TGCGCCAGCAGCCAAGCCACTAGCGGGACAACCTACGAGCAGTACTTC
CASSQATSGTTYEQYF
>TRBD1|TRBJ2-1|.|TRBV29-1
TGCAGCGTCCTATGGACAGGTGGATGTGAGCAGTTCTTC
CSVLWTGGCEQFF
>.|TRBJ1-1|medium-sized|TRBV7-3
TGTGCCAGCAGCGTGGGGATGAACACTGAAGCTTTCTTT
CASSVGMNTEAFF
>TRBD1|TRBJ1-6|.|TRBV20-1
TGCAGTGCTCAGAGGGACAGTGAGAATTCACCCCTCCACTTT
CSAQRDSENSPLHF
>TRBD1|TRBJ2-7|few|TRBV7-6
TGTGCCAGCAGCTTAGGACAGGGGAGCTCCTACGAGCAGTACTTC
CASSLGQGSSYEQYF
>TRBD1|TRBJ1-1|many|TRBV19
TGTGCCAGTTTGGAGCTGTTAGTAGGGGGCGGCACTGAAGCTTTCTTT
CASLELLVGGGTEAFF
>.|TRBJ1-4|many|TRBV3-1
TGTGCCAGCAGCCCCGGGGGGGAAAAACTGTTTTTT
CASSPGGEKLFF
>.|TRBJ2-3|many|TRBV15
TGTGCCACCAGCAGAGCTGGCTCTGATTCCACAGATACGCAGTATTTT
CATSRAGSDSTDTQYF
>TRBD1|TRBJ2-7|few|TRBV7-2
TGTGCCAGCAGCTTATCGGGACAGCCCGCCTACGAGCAGTACTTC
CASSLSGQPAYEQYF
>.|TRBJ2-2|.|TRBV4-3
TGCGCCAGCAGCCAAGGGGGCCAGGTACCCGGGGAGCTGTTTTTT
CASSQGGQVPGELFF
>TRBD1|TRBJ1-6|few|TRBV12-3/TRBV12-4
TGTGCCAGCAGAGGGACAGTCTATAATTCACCCCTCCACTTT
CASRGTVYNSPLHF